These T cell receptor beta chains were read from a single sample in a study of shared clonotypes between healthy human individuals. Clones were sequenced by immunoSEQ multiplex PCR, and TCRdb holds only the in-frame ones, with some missing. The sample records about 730,000 clones, just under 75% being singletons. The sequencing input was memory CD4+ T cells sorted from blood. The receptors derive from a woman in her twenties or thirties in good health. Both conserved end residues are part of each CDR3. A D gene is named only where the DNA matches it firmly. Expanded clones are given a class, and other clones once, few, many or no size at all.

>few|TRBV10-2|TRBJ1-1|TRBD1
TGCGCCAGCGGCGACCCTTCGACAGGGCCGCCGGGAGCTTTCTTT
CASGDPSTGPPGAFF
>NA|TRBV25-1|TRBJ2-7|TRBD1
TGTGCCAGCAGTGATAGGACAGGTAGCTACGAGCAGTACTTC
CASSDRTGSYEQYF
>NA|TRBV18|TRBJ2-5|NA
TGTGCCAGCTCACCCTTCCTGAGAGACCAAGAGACCCAGTACTTC
CASSPFLRDQETQYF
>NA|TRBV7-9|TRBJ1-1|TRBD1
TGTGCCAGCAGGTCGACAGGGGGCACTGAAGCTTTCTTT
CASRSTGGTEAFF
>NA|TRBV5-6|TRBJ1-2|NA
TGTGCCAGCAGCCCGGTGGGGGTTGGGGAGTTCTATGGCTACACCTTC
CASSPVGVGEFYGYTF
>NA|TRBV21-1|TRBJ2-1|NA
TGTGCCAGCAGCAAAGTCAGGGTGGGTTCCTACAATGAGCAGTTCTTC
CASSKVRVGSYNEQFF
>once|TRBV6-5|TRBJ2-6|NA
TGTGCCGCCGGGACACTGAGCTCTGGGGCCAACGTCCTGACTTTC
CAAGTLSSGANVLTF
>NA|TRBV5-1|TRBJ1-1|NA
TGCGCCAGCAGCTTAACAGGTGAGCTCACTGAAGCTTTCTTT
CASSLTGELTEAFF
>NA|TRBV2|TRBJ1-1|NA
TGTGCCAGCAGTGGAAACGGGAACACTGAAGCTTTCTTT
CASSGNGNTEAFF
>NA|TRBV25-1|TRBJ2-7|TRBD1
TGTGCCAGCAGTGAATCGGGACAGGCAGCCGAAGAGCAGTACTTC
CASSESGQAAEEQYF
>NA|TRBV7-9|TRBJ1-1|TRBD1
TGTGCCAGCAGCGCCCGACAGGGGCGGACCACTGAAGCTTTCTTT
CASSARQGRTTEAFF
>NA|TRBV4-1|TRBJ1-5|NA
TGCGCCAGCAGTCCACGGGAGACAGCCAATCAGCCCCAGCATTTT
CASSPRETANQPQHF
>NA|TRBV28|TRBJ1-5|TRBD1
TGTGCCAGCAGTTTACCGGGACAGGGCAATCAGCCCCAGCATTTT
CASSLPGQGNQPQHF
>NA|TRBV18|TRBJ2-1|TRBD2
TGTGCCAGCTCCCCCGGGGGTAGCGGGGGTAGCTCCTACAATGAGCAGTTCTTC
CASSPGGSGGSSYNEQFF
>NA|TRBV6-1|TRBJ2-2|TRBD1
TGTGCCAGCAGTGAATACCGAAATAAGGGGGCGCGGACCGGGGAGCTGTTTTTT
CASSEYRNKGARTGELFF
>few|TRBV5-4|TRBJ2-2|TRBD2
TGTGCCAGCAGCCGGACTAGCGGGAGCCGGGAGCTGTTTTTT
CASSRTSGSRELFF
>NA|TRBV2|TRBJ1-1|TRBD1
TGTGCCAGCAGTAGGTGGTCAGGGGGAGGAACTGAAGCTTTCTTT
CASSRWSGGGTEAFF
>once|TRBV19|TRBJ1-1|TRBD1
TGTGCCAGTAATCACCCGGGACAGCGGGTGAACACTGAAGCTTTCTTT
CASNHPGQRVNTEAFF
>NA|TRBV7-3|TRBJ2-2|NA
TGTGCCAGCAGCTTAAGGGGAGGGACATCCGGGGAGCTGTTTTTT
CASSLRGGTSGELFF
>NA|TRBV19|TRBJ1-5|NA
TGTGCCACCGCCCGGGGCGGATACTCATATAGCAATCAGCCCCAGCATTTT
CATARGGYSYSNQPQHF
>NA|TRBV28|TRBJ1-2|NA
TGTGCCAGCACCCCTGGTGGTCGAGGTGGCTACACCTTC
CASTPGGRGGYTF
>NA|TRBV27|TRBJ2-1|NA
TGTGCCAGCAGTTCACTACTTACGGGTATCAACTCCTACAATGAGCAGTTCTTC
CASSSLLTGINSYNEQFF
>NA|TRBV28|TRBJ2-7|TRBD1
TGTGCCAGCACACCCAACAGGGGCTACGAGCAGTACTTC
CASTPNRGYEQYF
>many|TRBV5-1|TRBJ2-7|NA
TGCGCCAGCAGCTTGTCGACTACCCCCTACGAGCAGTACTTC
CASSLSTTPYEQYF
>few|TRBV6-5|TRBJ2-6|TRBD1
TGTGCCAGCAGTTACGACAGGGGGCCTGGGGCCAACGTCCTGACTTTC
CASSYDRGPGANVLTF
>NA|TRBV7-2|TRBJ2-1|NA
TGTGCCAGCAGCCCCGGACTACTATCCTACAATGAGCAGTTCTTC
CASSPGLLSYNEQFF
>NA|TRBV19|TRBJ2-3|NA
TGTGCCAGTAGGGCGTTTGGCACAGATACGCAGTATTTT
CASRAFGTDTQYF
>NA|TRBV7-2|TRBJ2-1|NA
TGTGCCAGCAGCCGTCTAGCGCTTACCTACAATGAGCAGTTCTTC
CASSRLALTYNEQFF